The count of the clone carrying this TCR beta chain is one. Its antigen is undetermined. The data are from a study of cytomegalovirus exposure and HLA in healthy donors. Points from the study as a whole: Previous analysis showed most TCR beta V segments were productive about 90% or about 30% of the time.

The PCR had 60 Vbeta and 13 Jbeta primers. TCRdb's copy holds only in-frame clones and misses some; the assay was immunoSEQ multiplex PCR. The sample gives approximately 170,000 clones, about 76% of which show up once; 7.4% is in the top ten. This CDR3 comprises 16 residues. V lost 2 bases and J lost 6, with 21 bases in between. The V gene's germline CDR1 is GTSNPN and CDR2 SVGIG (reference sequence). The receptor's source is a male donor in good health and CMV-seropositive. Sequenced material: PBMCs. The chain links TRBV30 to TRBJ2-3; D might be TRBD1 (5 bases). The CDR3 DNA sequence: TGTGCCTGGAGTCTGGGCAGGGTGTCCAACACGGATACGCAGTATTTT. This encodes CAWSLGRVSNTDTQYF. Looking up the rest from reference TRBV30 and TRBJ2-3 gives the full variable domain: SQTIHQWPATLVQPVGSPLSLECTVEGTSNPNLYWYRQAAGRGLQLLFYSVGIGQISSEVPQNLSASRPQDRQFILSSKKLLLSDSGFYLCAWSLGRVSNTDTQYFGPGTRLTVL.